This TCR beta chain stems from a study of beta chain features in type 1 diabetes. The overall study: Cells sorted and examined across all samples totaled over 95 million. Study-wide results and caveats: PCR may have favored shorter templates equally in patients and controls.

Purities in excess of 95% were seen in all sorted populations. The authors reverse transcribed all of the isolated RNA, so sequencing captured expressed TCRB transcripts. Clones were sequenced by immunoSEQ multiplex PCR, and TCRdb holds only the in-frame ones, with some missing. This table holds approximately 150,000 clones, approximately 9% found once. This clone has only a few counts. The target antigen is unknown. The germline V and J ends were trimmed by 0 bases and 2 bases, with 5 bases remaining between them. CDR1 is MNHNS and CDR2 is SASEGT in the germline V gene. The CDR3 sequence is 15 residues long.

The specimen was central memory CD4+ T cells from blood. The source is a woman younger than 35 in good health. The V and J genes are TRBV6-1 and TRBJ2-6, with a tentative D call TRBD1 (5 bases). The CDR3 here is CASSEARAGANVLTF. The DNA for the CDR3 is TGTGCCAGCAGTGAAGCCAGGGCTGGGGCCAACGTCCTGACTTTC.